The entry below gives a single TCR beta chain sequence along with its context. Trimming took 4 bases from V and 2 from J; bases not matched to a gene: 5. The CDR3 loop spans 15 amino acids. Germline CDR1 is LNHDA and CDR2 is SQIVND (reference sequence). Patients at the Seattle site were enrolled during active infection and followed longitudinally. The entry originates in a study of blood T cell repertoires in COVID-19. Whole-study context: Sample material is recorded as cDNA or gDNA derived from T cells, B-cell-depleted T cells, or PBMCs.

Source study methods: Reference gene primers were amplified, and this amplification served to estimate nucleated cell counts. Sequencing used immunoSEQ multiplex PCR; TCRdb keeps in-frame clones, though not all of them. That table supplies the V and J calls and clone size; D and trimming were determined from the DNA. The sample includes some 62,000 clones, about 80% of them seen just once. The receptor comes from a man aged 60-69 years with COVID-19, enrolled during active disease. The specimen was peripheral blood. J is TRBJ2-1 and V is TRBV19, with 7 bases aligning to TRBD1. CDR3 DNA sequence: TGTGCCAGTAGTAACCGTCAGGGGGCCTACAATGAGCAGTTCTTC. This translates into CASSNRQGAYNEQFF.